This TCR beta chain was observed in a study of shared clonotypes between healthy human individuals. This clone was picked up one time. The V end lost 5 bases, the J end lost 6 bases, and 20 bases lay between the germline ends. The CDR3 is made up of 16 amino acids. Some clones are missing from TCRdb's copy, which holds only in-frame ones; the method was immunoSEQ multiplex PCR. The table has roughly 1,500,000 clones, roughly 98.5% seen once. The receptor was isolated from a man aged 30 to 39 in good health. The sample comprised naive CD4+ T cells sorted from blood. Subset of the sample: CD45RA+ positively selected. V is TRBV5-7 and J is TRBJ2-2, with D maybe TRBD2 (6 bases). TRBV5-7 is annotated as an ORF whose role is uncertain. The CDR3 protein is CASSFRRGAAAGELFF. CDR3 coding DNA: TGTGCCAGCAGTTTCCGGCGGGGAGCAGCTGCCGGGGAGCTGTTTTTT.